This T cell receptor beta chain appears in the sequencing data of a study of T-cell memory formation after mild COVID-19. Broader study findings: Clones shrinking from day 15 to 85 showed even CD4/CD8 mixes; later expanders tilted CD4+. Of the contracting clones, CD4+ ones lay mainly in CM and EM, and CD8+ ones in EMRA.

Many counts were recorded for this clonotype. Antigen: not known. TCRdb analysed the 5' RACE reads with MiXCR anew, one entry per CDR3 protein. The table lists some 290,000 distinct CDR3 sequences, about 16% of them singletons. This CDR3 region has 14 residues. Germline CDR1 SGHTA, CDR2 FQGNSA. V shed 1 base and J 13 bases; nucleotides not matched to a gene: 10. The chain links TRBV7-2 to TRBJ2-5, with TRBD2 matching over 9 bases. The clonotype was recovered from a man aged 18 to 29 who had mild COVID-19 (a few samples of this study predate the infection). Cell type and time point are not known. The sample consisted of PBMCs or a T cell subset sorted from them (not recorded which). The CDR3 loop is CASSLEASGASPYF. CDR3 DNA: TGTGCCAGCAGCTTAGAAGCTAGCGGGGCTTCCCCGTACTTC.